This TCR beta chain was retrieved from a study of regulatory T cells in long-lasting Graves disease. Across the whole study: More than 5 years of antithyroid drugs with positive TSH receptor antibodies defined persistent Graves' disease.

Time point meaning: persistent/refractory GD, antithyroid drugs over 5 years with positive TRAb. Construction of the TCR library relied on RNA isolated from PBMCs. Investigators report Graves' disease was diagnosed under American Thyroid Association guidelines. In building TCR beta libraries, iRepertoire HTBI primers were used together with Arm-PCR of CDR3 regions. TCRdb re-called the multiplex PCR reads through MiXCR, storing one row per CDR3 protein. The table lists 450,000 or so distinct CDR3 sequences, approximately 22% of them singletons. The TCR was taken from a female donor with Graves disease. Sequences were derived from peripheral blood mononuclear cells (PBMCs), sampled when the disease was refractory, from a patient treated with antithyroid drugs.

Here the CDR3 reads CSARDSEGHSYEQYF. The CDR3 DNA reads as TGCAGTGCTAGAGATTCGGAGGGGCACTCCTACGAGCAGTACTTC. The V call is TRBV20-1, the J call TRBJ2-7; perhaps TRBD2 as D (6 bases). V dropped 0 bases and J dropped 0 bases, with 12 bases sitting between them. Looked up from germline, CDR1 is DFQATT and CDR2 is SNEGSKA (reference sequence). The CDR3 loop spans 15 amino acids.